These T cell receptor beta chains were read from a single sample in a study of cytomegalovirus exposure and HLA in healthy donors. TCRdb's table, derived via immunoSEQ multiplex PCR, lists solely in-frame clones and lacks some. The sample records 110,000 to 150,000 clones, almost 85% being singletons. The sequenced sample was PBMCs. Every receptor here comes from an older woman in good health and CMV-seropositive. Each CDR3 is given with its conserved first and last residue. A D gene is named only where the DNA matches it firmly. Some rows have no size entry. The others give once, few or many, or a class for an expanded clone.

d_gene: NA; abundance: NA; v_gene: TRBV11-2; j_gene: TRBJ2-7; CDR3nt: TGTGCCAGCAGCTCCAATTCCGGGACTAGGAGGGGGCACGAGCAGTACTTC; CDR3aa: CASSSNSGTRRGHEQYF
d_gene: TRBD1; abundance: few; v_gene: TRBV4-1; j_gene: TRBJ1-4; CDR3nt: TGCGCCAGCAGCCCAACGCGCGGGACAGGGGGCCAGTTTTTT; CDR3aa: CASSPTRGTGGQFF
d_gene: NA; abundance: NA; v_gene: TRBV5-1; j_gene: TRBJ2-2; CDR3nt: TGCGCCAGCAGCTTCTCCCGGACTAACACCGGGGAGCTGTTTTTT; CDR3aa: CASSFSRTNTGELFF
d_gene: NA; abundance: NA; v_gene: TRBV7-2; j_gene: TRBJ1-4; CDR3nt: TGTGCCAGCAGCCGGGGGTTGGGAAATGAAAAACTGTTTTTT; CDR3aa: CASSRGLGNEKLFF
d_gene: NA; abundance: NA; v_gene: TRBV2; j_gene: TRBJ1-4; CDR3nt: TGTGCCAGCAGTAGCCGGACAGTAGGAACTAATGAAAAACTGTTTTTT; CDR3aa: CASSSRTVGTNEKLFF
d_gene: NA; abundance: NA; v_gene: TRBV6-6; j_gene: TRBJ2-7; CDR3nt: TGTGCCAGCACCTCCGGTGAAGCCTACGAGCAGTACTTC; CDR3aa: CASTSGEAYEQYF
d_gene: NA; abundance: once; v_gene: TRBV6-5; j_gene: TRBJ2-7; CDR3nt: TGTGCCAGCAGTCTGCCGGGGGAATTCTACCGGGAGCAGTACTTC; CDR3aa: CASSLPGEFYREQYF
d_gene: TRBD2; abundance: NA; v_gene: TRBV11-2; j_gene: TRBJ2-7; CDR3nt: TGTGCCAGCAGTATAGCCCCGACTAGCGGGACTGTCCACGAGCAGTACTTC; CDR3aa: CASSIAPTSGTVHEQYF
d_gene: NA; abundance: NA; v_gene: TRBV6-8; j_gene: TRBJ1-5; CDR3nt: TGTGCCAGCAGTTGTGTGGGCAAGCGGAGGGCGATCGGGGATCAGCCCCAGCATTTT; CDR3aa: CASSCVGKRRAIGDQPQHF
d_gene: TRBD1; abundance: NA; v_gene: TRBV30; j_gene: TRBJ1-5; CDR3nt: TGTGCCTGGAGAGAACCCGGGACAGAAATGAATCAGCCCCAGCATTTT; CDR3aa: CAWREPGTEMNQPQHF
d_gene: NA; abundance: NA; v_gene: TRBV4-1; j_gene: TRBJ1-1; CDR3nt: TGCGCCAGCAGCCAAGCTTGGGACACTTTGAACACTGAAGCTTTCTTT; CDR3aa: CASSQAWDTLNTEAFF
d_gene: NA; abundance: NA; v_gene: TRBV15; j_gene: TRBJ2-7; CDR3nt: TGTGCCACCAGCAGAGAGGTTGGCAGGGGTCGCTCCTACGAGCAGTACTTC; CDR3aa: CATSREVGRGRSYEQYF
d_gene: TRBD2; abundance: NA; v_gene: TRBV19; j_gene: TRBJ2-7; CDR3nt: TGTGCCAGTAGTTCAAAACTAGCGGGAGGTCTCGAGCAGTACTTC; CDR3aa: CASSSKLAGGLEQYF
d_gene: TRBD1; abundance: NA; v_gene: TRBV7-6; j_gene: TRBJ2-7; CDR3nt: TGTGCCAGCAGCTTAAACTCCGGGACAGCCTACGAGCAGTACTTC; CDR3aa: CASSLNSGTAYEQYF
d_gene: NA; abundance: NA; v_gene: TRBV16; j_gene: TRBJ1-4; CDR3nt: TGTGCCAGCAGCCAACAGGGAGGGACTAATGAAAAACTGTTTTTT; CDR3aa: CASSQQGGTNEKLFF
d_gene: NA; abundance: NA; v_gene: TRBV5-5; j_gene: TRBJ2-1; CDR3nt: TGTGCCAGCAGTCTCCGGGACTGGACCTACAATGAGCAGTTCTTC; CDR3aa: CASSLRDWTYNEQFF
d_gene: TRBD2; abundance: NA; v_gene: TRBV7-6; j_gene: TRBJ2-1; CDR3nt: TGTGCCAGCAGCTTAGAGGGCGGGAGGAGGAATGAGCAGTTCTTC; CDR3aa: CASSLEGGRRNEQFF
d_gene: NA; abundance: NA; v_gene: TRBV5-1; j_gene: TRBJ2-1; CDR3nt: TGTGCCAGCAGATTGGACAGCCGCTCCTACAATGAGCAGTTCTTC; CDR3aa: CASRLDSRSYNEQFF
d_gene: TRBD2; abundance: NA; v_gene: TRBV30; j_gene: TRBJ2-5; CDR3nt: TGTGCCTGGAGTCTAGCGGGGGAGACCCAGTACTTC; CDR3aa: CAWSLAGETQYF
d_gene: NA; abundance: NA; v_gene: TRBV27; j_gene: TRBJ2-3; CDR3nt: TGTGCCAGCAGGACCTTCTTGGGGGCGGGGGGCACAGATACGCAGTATTTT; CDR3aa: CASRTFLGAGGTDTQYF
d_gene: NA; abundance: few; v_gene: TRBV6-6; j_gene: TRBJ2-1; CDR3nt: TGTGCCAGCAGTTACACAGAAACCTACAATGAGCAGTTCTTC; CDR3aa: CASSYTETYNEQFF
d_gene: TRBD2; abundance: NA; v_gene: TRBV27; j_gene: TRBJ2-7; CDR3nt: TGTGCCAGCAGTTTACGAAAGCCGGGACTAGCGGGAGATGAAGGCGAGCAGTACTTC; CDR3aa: CASSLRKPGLAGDEGEQYF
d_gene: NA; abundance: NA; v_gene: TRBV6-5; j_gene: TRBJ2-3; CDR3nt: TGTGCCAGCAGCAACCGTAGGACAGATACAGATACGCAGTATTTT; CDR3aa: CASSNRRTDTDTQYF
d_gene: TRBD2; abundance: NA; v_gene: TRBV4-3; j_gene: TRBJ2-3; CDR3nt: TGCGCCAGCAGCCACGCCTCAACAGCGGGAGCCGCAGATACGCAGTATTTT; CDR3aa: CASSHASTAGAADTQYF
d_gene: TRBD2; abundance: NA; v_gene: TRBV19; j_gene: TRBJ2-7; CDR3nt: TGTGCCAGTAGGGGACTAGCGGGAGATCACGAGCAGTACTTC; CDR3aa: CASRGLAGDHEQYF
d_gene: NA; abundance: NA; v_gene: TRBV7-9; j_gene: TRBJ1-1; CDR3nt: TGTGCCAGCAGCTTAGCGACATTCAACACTGAAGCTTTCTTT; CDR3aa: CASSLATFNTEAFF
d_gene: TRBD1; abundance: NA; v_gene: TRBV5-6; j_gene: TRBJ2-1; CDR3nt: TGTGCCAGCAGCGCCGGGACAGCACTATACAATGAGCAGTTCTTC; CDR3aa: CASSAGTALYNEQFF
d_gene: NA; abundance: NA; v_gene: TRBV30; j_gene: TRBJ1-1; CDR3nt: TGTGCCTGGAGTGTAGGGGCCGCTAACACTGAAGCTTTCTTT; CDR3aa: CAWSVGAANTEAFF
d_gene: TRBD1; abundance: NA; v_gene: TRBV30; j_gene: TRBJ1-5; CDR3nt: TGTGCCTGGAGTAAGGGACAGGTGGGTCAGCCCCAGCATTTT; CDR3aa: CAWSKGQVGQPQHF
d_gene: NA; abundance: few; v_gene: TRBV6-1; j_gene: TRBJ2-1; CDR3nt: TGTGCCATCTGGACAGCGAGCTCCTACAATGAGCAGTTCTTC; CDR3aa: CAIWTASSYNEQFF
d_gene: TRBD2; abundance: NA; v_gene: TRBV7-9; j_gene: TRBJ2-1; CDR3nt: TGTGCCAGCAGCTTAGGACTAGCGGAGCCCAATGAGCAGTTCTTC; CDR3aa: CASSLGLAEPNEQFF
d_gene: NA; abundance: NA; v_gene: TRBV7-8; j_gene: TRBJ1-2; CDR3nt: TGTGCCAGCAGCTTTACCGGGACACCGAACTATGGCTACACCTTC; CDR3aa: CASSFTGTPNYGYTF
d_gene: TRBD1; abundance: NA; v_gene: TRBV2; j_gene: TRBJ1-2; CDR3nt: TGTGCCAGCCAATTCGACAGGGGGTCTGGCTACACCTTC; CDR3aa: CASQFDRGSGYTF
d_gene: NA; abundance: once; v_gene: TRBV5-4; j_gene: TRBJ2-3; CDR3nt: TGTGCCAGCAGCTGGCTTGGGGGGGATACGCAGTATTTT; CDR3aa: CASSWLGGDTQYF
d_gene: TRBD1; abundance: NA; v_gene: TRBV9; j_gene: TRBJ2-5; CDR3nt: TGTGCCAGCAGCGCGACCGGGACAGTGTACCAAGAGACCCAGTACTTC; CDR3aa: CASSATGTVYQETQYF
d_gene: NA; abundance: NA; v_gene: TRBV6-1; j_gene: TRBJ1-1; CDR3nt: TGTGCCAGCAAATTTCAGTCTGAAGCTTTCTTT; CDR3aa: CASKFQSEAFF
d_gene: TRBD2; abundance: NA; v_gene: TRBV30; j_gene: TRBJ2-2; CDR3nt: TGTGCCTGGACTAGCGGGAGGGGGACCGGGGAGCTGTTTTTT; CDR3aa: CAWTSGRGTGELFF
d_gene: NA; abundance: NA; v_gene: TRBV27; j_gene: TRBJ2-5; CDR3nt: TGTGCCAGCCAAAGACCTTGGGAGGAGACCCAGTACTTC; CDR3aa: CASQRPWEETQYF
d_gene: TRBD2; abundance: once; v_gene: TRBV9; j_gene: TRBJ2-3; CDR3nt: TGTGCCAGCAGCGTAGAACGGGGGGGAATCGATACGCAGTATTTT; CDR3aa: CASSVERGGIDTQYF
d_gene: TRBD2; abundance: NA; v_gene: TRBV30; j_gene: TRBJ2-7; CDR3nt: TGTGCCTGGAAGGGGACTAGCCAATACGAGCAGTACTTC; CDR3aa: CAWKGTSQYEQYF
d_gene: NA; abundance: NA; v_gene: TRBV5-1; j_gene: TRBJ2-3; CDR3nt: TGCGCCACTGGTGTGGGACTCCTCACAGATACGCAGTATTTT; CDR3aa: CATGVGLLTDTQYF
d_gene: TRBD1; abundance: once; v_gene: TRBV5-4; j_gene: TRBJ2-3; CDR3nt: TGTGCCAGCAGCCAAGGGACAGGGTGGGGGCGTCGCACAGATACGCAGTATTTT; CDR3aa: CASSQGTGWGRRTDTQYF